This T cell receptor beta chain emerged from a study of blood T cells in healthy people across ages. PCR was performed a second time for roughly 7 to 12 cycles using a sample-barcoded 5' primer and a J-beta primer mix. Sequencing recovered at least 2.5 million CDR3-containing paired-end reads from each sample. TCRdb re-derived calls from the 5' RACE reads in MiXCR, one entry per CDR3 protein. The sample holds hundreds of thousands of distinct CDR3 sequences, 58% seen once. V lost 2 bases to trimming and J lost 9 bases; unmatched junction nucleotides: 7. From germline, CDR1 is SGHTA and CDR2 FQGNSA. The CDR3 consists of 13 residues. Broader study findings: Versus aged donors, long-lived donors had higher diversity and more naive CD4+ cells. Older age went with lower TCR beta diversity per million T cells, in a roughly linear way. When one million T cells were used, diversity estimates were thought to be underestimates.

In the case of this clonotype: The antigen is not known.

The chain has TRBV7-2 and TRBJ2-7, with 7 bases aligning to TRBD1. The sample taken for sequencing was blood. This sequence was found in a man aged 55 to 70 in good health. In nucleotides, the CDR3 is TGTGCCAGCAGCTTAAAGGGGGCGGCGGGGCAGTACTTC. Translating gives CASSLKGAAGQYF.